One and the same sample provided the 27 T cell receptor beta chains below, sequenced in a study of control samples from healthy donors and cancer patients. Profiling relied on immunoSEQ multiplex PCR, and the TCRdb table lists in-frame clones only, not all of them. The sample contains about 98,000 clones, 79% of which appear only once. The sequenced sample was blood. Every receptor here comes from a woman aged 25 to 45 in good health.

CDR3 sequence: CASSSRGPTSTDTQYF. In DNA, the CDR3 is TGTGCCAGCTCCAGTCGGGGCCCAACTAGCACAGATACGCAGTATTTT. The rearrangement uses TRBV18 and TRBJ2-3; D is possibly TRBD1 or TRBD2 (5 bases each). CDR1 and CDR2 (germline): KGHSH, LQKENI. V was clipped by 6 bases and J by 0 bases, with 16 bases between them. This CDR3 spans 16 amino acids.

J is TRBJ1-4 and V is TRBV11-2; 10 bases are a match to TRBD1. CDR1 is SGHAT, CDR2 FQNNGV, per germline. CDR3 length: 18 amino acids. After removal of 4 bases from V and 4 bases from J, the junction contained 12 bases not matched to a gene. CDR3: CASSSTLTGGLGNEKLFF. CDR3 DNA sequence: TGTGCCAGCAGCTCCACATTGACAGGGGGCCTGGGTAATGAAAAACTGTTTTTT.

This clone appeared a single time. The J gene is TRBJ1-1, the V gene TRBV11-2; D possibly corresponds to TRBD1 (5 bases). The V end lost 5 bases, the J end lost 2 bases, and 18 bases lay between the germline ends. This CDR3 spans 16 amino acids. CDR1 is SGHAT and CDR2 is FQNNGV in the germline V gene. The CDR3 protein is CASSPRLQTVNTEAFF. CDR3 DNA sequence: TGTGCCAGCAGCCCCCGCCTCCAGACAGTAAACACTGAAGCTTTCTTT.

This chain connects TRBV19 to TRBJ2-1; no clear D. V gave up 1 base and J gave up 0 bases, with 10 bases separating them. Germline CDR1 is LNHDA and CDR2 is SQIVND (reference sequence). The CDR3 contains 16 residues. In DNA form, the CDR3 reads TGTGCCAGTAGTATAGTGTATGGGAACTCCTACAATGAGCAGTTCTTC. Protein product: CASSIVYGNSYNEQFF.

The rearrangement joins TRBV5-4 to TRBJ2-6, with D perhaps matching TRBD1 or TRBD2 (5 bases each). This CDR3 comprises 15 residues. Germline V gene data show CDR1 as SGHNT and CDR2 as YYREEE (reference sequence). V gave up 1 base and J gave up 2 bases, with 7 bases separating them. CDR3 loop: CASSLRGPGANVLTF. CDR3 coding DNA: TGTGCCAGCAGCTTGAGGGGACCTGGGGCCAACGTCCTGACTTTC.

This clone was seen once. The CDR3 nucleotides are TGTGCCAGCAGCTTAGTAGGGGGCGCGGTCGGGGAGCTGTTTTTT. Protein: CASSLVGGAVGELFF. The rearrangement links TRBV7-8 to TRBJ2-2, with TRBD1 matching over 7 bases. V was clipped by 1 base and J by 7 bases; unmatched bases: 6. Germline V gene lookup returns CDR1 SGHVS and CDR2 FQNEAQ. The CDR3 is 15 amino acids.

This rearrangement joins TRBV5-1 to TRBJ2-7; TRBD2 matches at 9 bases. In germline, CDR1 is SGHRS, CDR2 YFSETQ. V lost 1 base to trimming and J lost 7 bases; unmatched junction nucleotides: 6. The CDR3 has 14 amino acids. DNA for the CDR3: TGCGCCAGCAGCTTGTCGCGGGGGGGCGAAGAGCAGTACTTC. Protein sequence: CASSLSRGGEEQYF.

The chain joins TRBV3-1 (or the pseudogene TRBV3-2) to TRBJ2-5; 9 positions agree with TRBD1. This CDR3 region has 13 residues. Per germline, CDR1 LGHDT and CDR2 YNNKEL (reference sequence). With V trimmed by 4 bases and J by 5 bases, 2 bases remained unmatched. CDR3 residues: CASSPGQGETQYF. The DNA of the CDR3 is TGTGCCAGCAGCCCAGGACAGGGGGAGACCCAGTACTTC.

V and J are TRBV3-1 (or the pseudogene TRBV3-2) and TRBJ2-7, with 7 bases identical to TRBD1. Germline V lookup: CDR1 LGHDT, CDR2 YNNKEL (reference sequence). With 0 bases clipped from V and 2 bases from J, the junction kept 1 base outside the gene matches. The CDR3 length is 14 residues. The DNA for the CDR3 is TGTGCCAGCAGCCAAGATCAGGGGGCCTACGAGCAGTACTTC. It is translated as CASSQDQGAYEQYF.

This chain uses TRBV2 with TRBJ2-2, with 8 bases aligning to TRBD1. CDR1 and CDR2 (germline): SNHLY, FYNNEI. J gave up 3 bases and V 5 bases, and 8 bases lay outside the gene matches. CDR3 size: 16 residues. The CDR3 DNA follows: TGTGCCAGCAGTAAAGGGACGGGACAGGACACCGGGGAGCTGTTTTTT. Encoded protein: CASSKGTGQDTGELFF.

The chain employs TRBV5-6 and TRBJ1-2; D is perhaps TRBD1 (5 bases). With 5 bases removed from V and 7 bases from J, the gap between germline ends came to 18 bases. The CDR3 loop spans 14 amino acids. The germline CDR1 and CDR2 sequences are SGHDT and YYEEEE. CDR3 amino acids: CASSPERGAGGYTF. The CDR3 nucleotides are TGTGCCAGCAGTCCTGAGAGAGGGGCGGGTGGCTACACCTTC.

This chain uses TRBV5-1 with TRBJ1-1; D gene uncertain. CDR3 size: 13 residues. Trimming cost V 0 bases and J 6 bases, with 9 bases left between them. Germline V gene lookup returns CDR1 SGHRS and CDR2 YFSETQ. CDR3 region: CASSLESRAEAFF. For the CDR3, the DNA is TGCGCCAGCAGCTTGGAGTCACGGGCTGAAGCTTTCTTT.

The chain employs TRBV14 and TRBJ2-3; no firm D call. Trimming removed 7 bases from V and 0 bases from J, with 11 bases in between. This CDR3 has 14 amino acids. Germline CDR1 and CDR2: SGHDN and FVKESK. The CDR3 reads CASTPGHSTDTQYF. The CDR3 DNA sequence: TGTGCCAGCACTCCGGGCCACAGCACAGATACGCAGTATTTT.

V and J are TRBV6-5 and TRBJ1-1, with 9 bases identical to TRBD1. Germline CDR1 is MNHEY and CDR2 is SVGAGI. V lost 6 bases to trimming and J lost 4 bases; unmatched junction nucleotides: 9. This CDR3 is 15 amino acids long. The CDR3 DNA follows: TGTGCCAGCAGACCCGGGACAGGGTGGGTCACTGAAGCTTTCTTT. Amino acids: CASRPGTGWVTEAFF.

The chain uses TRBV5-1 and TRBJ1-3; TRBD1 is a possible D gene (6 bases). CDR3 length: 16 amino acids. Trimming shortened V by 4 bases and J by 2 bases, and 16 bases separated the two germline ends. The germline CDR1 and CDR2 sequences are SGHRS and YFSETQ. CDR3 DNA: TGCGCCAGCAGCAATCAAACAGGGTCAACTGGAAACACCATATATTTT. Translating it yields CASSNQTGSTGNTIYF.

This sequence joins TRBV7-8 and TRBJ2-1; 7 nucleotides align to TRBD2. CDR1 and CDR2 from the germline V gene are SGHVS and FQNEAQ. After removal of 2 bases from V and 0 bases from J, the junction contained 13 bases not matched to a gene. The CDR3 has 19 amino acids. CDR3 loop: CASSLRPGGRRSSYNEQFF. The DNA of the CDR3 is TGTGCCAGCAGCTTACGTCCCGGGGGGAGACGCAGCTCCTACAATGAGCAGTTCTTC.

The chain couples TRBV12-3 or TRBV12-4 to TRBJ2-1, with 8 bases aligning to TRBD1. The CDR3 is 12 amino acids. Trimming at V came to 5 bases and at J to 13 bases, leaving 7 bases not matched to a gene. CDR3 sequence reads: CASSTKGTGQFF. The CDR3 DNA is TGTGCCAGCAGTACCAAAGGGACAGGCCAGTTCTTC.

V is TRBV6-5 and J is TRBJ2-7; 8 positions match TRBD1. After removal of 6 bases from V and 3 bases from J, the junction contained 4 bases not matched to a gene. This CDR3 spans 13 amino acids. Germline CDR1 MNHEY, CDR2 SVGAGI. The CDR3 nucleotides read TGTGCCAGCAGCCGGGACAGGAGCTACGAGCAGTACTTC. Translated: CASSRDRSYEQYF.

The chain links TRBV19 to TRBJ2-6; 9 nucleotides align to TRBD1. The V and J ends lost 5 bases and 0 bases, in that order; junction bases with no gene match: 8. Germline V gene lookup returns CDR1 LNHDA and CDR2 SQIVND (reference sequence). CDR3 size: 18 residues. CDR3 residues: CASSARTGAPSGANVLTF. CDR3 coding DNA: TGTGCCAGTAGTGCCCGGACAGGGGCTCCCTCTGGGGCCAACGTCCTGACTTTC.

The gene calls are TRBV6-6 and TRBJ2-7, with a possible D match to TRBD2 (5 bases). The germline V gene encodes CDR1 MNHNY and CDR2 SVGAGI (reference sequence). The V gene lost 8 bases and the J gene lost 0 bases, with 11 bases spanning the gap. The CDR3 loop spans 13 amino acids. For the CDR3, the DNA is TGTGCCAGCGATAGCGACCTCTCCTACGAGCAGTACTTC. Its translation: CASDSDLSYEQYF.

The DNA of the CDR3 is TGTGCCAGCAGACAGAGAGGACAGGGGATCCGTGGCTACACCTTC. Protein: CASRQRGQGIRGYTF. The V and J genes are TRBV7-2 and TRBJ1-2; 9 bases agree with TRBD1. The CDR3 has 15 residues. CDR1 and CDR2 (germline): SGHTA, FQGNSA. Trimming removed 6 bases from V and 7 bases from J; junction bases left unmatched: 12.

The chain carries TRBV30 and TRBJ1-6; no clear D gene. The germline V and J ends were trimmed by 0 bases and 10 bases, with 10 bases remaining between them. The CDR3 sequence is 13 residues long. Germline CDR1 GTSNPN, CDR2 SVGIG (reference sequence). The CDR3 here is CAWSVQQPSPLHF. The DNA for the CDR3 is TGTGCCTGGAGTGTACAACAGCCATCACCCCTCCACTTT.

This chain links TRBV7-2 with TRBJ1-2; D perhaps matches TRBD1 (6 bases). The CDR3 contains 16 residues. Trimming took 2 bases from V and 6 from J, leaving 19 bases between them. CDR1 SGHTA and CDR2 FQGNSA come from the germline V gene. CDR3 residues: CASSLWGGPSKDGYTF. DNA for the CDR3: TGTGCCAGCAGCTTATGGGGGGGGCCCTCAAAGGATGGCTACACCTTC.

The rearrangement links TRBV10-3 to TRBJ1-5; 7 bases align to TRBD1. Per germline, CDR1 ENHRY and CDR2 SYGVKD. V was pared by 4 bases and J by 5 bases, with 2 bases of the junction left unmatched. The CDR3 spans 13 residues. CDR3: CAISATGDQPQHF. CDR3 sequence (DNA): TGTGCCATCAGTGCTACAGGGGATCAGCCCCAGCATTTT.

The gene calls are TRBV6-5 and TRBJ1-6, with a weak D call TRBD1 (6 bases). The CDR3 covers 15 residues. The germline gives CDR1 MNHEY, CDR2 SVGAGI. V was clipped by 6 bases and J by 10 bases, with 19 bases between them. The CDR3, as DNA: TGTGCCAGCAGCGACCAAGGGGGTTGGGGATCACCCCTCCACTTT. Translation: CASSDQGGWGSPLHF.

The chain uses TRBV29-1 and TRBJ1-1, with unresolved D. Germline CDR1 SQVTM, CDR2 ANQGSEA. The CDR3 is made up of 14 amino acids. V was shortened by 6 bases and J by 2 bases, with 16 bases between the two germline ends. In nucleotides, the CDR3 is TGCAGCGTGGATATAGGACGGGTAAACACTGAAGCTTTCTTT. Translated, it gives CSVDIGRVNTEAFF.

The rearrangement links TRBV5-5 to TRBJ2-2, with a weak D call TRBD2 (7 bases). The CDR3 totals 15 residues. Deletions cut 4 bases from V and 5 bases from J, with 15 bases between. Looked up from germline, CDR1 is SGHKS and CDR2 is YYEKEE (reference sequence). CDR3 sequence: CASSPLRGGTGELFF. The DNA of the CDR3 is TGTGCCAGCAGCCCCCTGAGGGGGGGTACCGGGGAGCTGTTTTTT.